The 28 T cell receptor beta chains below come from one sample, sequenced in a study of T cells in Graves' hyperthyroidism and ophthalmopathy. RNA transcripts were the template for amplifying TCR beta CDR3 regions. During a first-round RT-PCR of the TCR CDR3, the HTBI primer set was used. TCRdb re-called the multiplex PCR reads through MiXCR, storing one row per CDR3 protein. The sample carries about 300,000 distinct CDR3 sequences, approximately 18% recorded once. Sequencing was carried out using blood. The source of these receptors is a man between 45 and 60 years old with Graves' ophthalmopathy.

This clonotype appeared many times. V and J are TRBV20-1 and TRBJ1-1; unclear D gene. V was pared by 4 bases and J by 3 bases, with 9 bases between. This CDR3 comprises 12 residues. The germline gives CDR1 DFQATT, CDR2 SNEGSKA (reference sequence). The CDR3 is CSAISFDTEAFF. DNA for the CDR3: TGCAGTGCTATTAGTTTTGACACTGAAGCTTTCTTT.

The V gene is TRBV5-1, the J gene TRBJ2-5; possibly TRBD2 for D (5 bases). Germline values: CDR1 SGHRS, CDR2 YFSETQ. The CDR3 is made up of 13 amino acids. Trimming cost V 4 bases and J 5 bases, with 12 bases left between them. The CDR3 DNA sequence: TGCGCCAGCAGCCTAGACTACGGGGAGACCCAGTACTTC. It yields the protein CASSLDYGETQYF. Looking up the rest from reference TRBV5-1 and TRBJ2-5 gives the full variable domain: KAGVTQTPRYLIKTRGQQVTLSCSPISGHRSVSWYQQTPGQGLQFLFEYFSETQRNKGNFPGRFSGRQFSNSRSEMNVSTLELGDSALYLCASSLDYGETQYFGPGTRLLVL.

The gene calls are TRBV2 and TRBJ2-5, with TRBD2 matching over 11 bases. The CDR3 contains 12 residues. The V gene's germline CDR1 is SNHLY and CDR2 FYNNEI. Trimming at V came to 3 bases and at J to 13 bases, leaving 4 bases not matched to a gene. The CDR3 region has the DNA TGTGCCAGCAGTGAGCTACTAGCGGGAGTGTACTTC. Encoded protein: CASSELLAGVYF.

This clonotype has a count of ten or more. The V gene is TRBV11-1, the J gene TRBJ2-7, with 12 positions matching TRBD2. J gave up 6 bases and V 5 bases, and 8 bases lay outside the gene matches. The CDR3 is 15 amino acids. Germline V gene lookup returns CDR1 SGHAT and CDR2 FQDESV (reference sequence). This CDR3 is CASSQRLAGGPEQYF. In DNA, the CDR3 is TGTGCCAGCAGCCAGCGGCTAGCGGGAGGGCCCGAGCAGTACTTC.

This clonotype was counted between two and nine times. V and J are TRBV20-1 and TRBJ2-3; D not resolved. The CDR3 is 13 residues long. Deletions cut 6 bases from V and 0 bases from J, with 10 bases between. The germline V gene encodes CDR1 DFQATT and CDR2 SNEGSKA (reference sequence). The CDR3 bases are TGCAGTGCCCCGAACCCTAGCACAGATACGCAGTATTTT. It is translated as CSAPNPSTDTQYF.

The J gene is TRBJ2-3, the V gene TRBV5-1, with TRBD2 identical over 9 bases. This CDR3 is built from 15 residues. CDR1 SGHRS and CDR2 YFSETQ come from the germline V gene. V was pared by 2 bases and J by 5 bases, with 6 bases of the junction left unmatched. The CDR3 DNA is TGCGCCAGCAGCTTAGCTAGCGGGGCGGGAGATACGCAGTATTTT. As protein: CASSLASGAGDTQYF.

The V gene is TRBV24-1, the J gene TRBJ2-7; the D is unclear. The germline V gene has CDR1 KGHDR and CDR2 SFDVKD. The CDR3 is made up of 11 amino acids. The V end was cut by 7 bases, the J end by 4 bases, with 7 bases between. The CDR3 region is CATSSGYEQYF. CDR3 in DNA: TGTGCCACCAGCTCCGGTTACGAGCAGTACTTC.

Many counts were recorded for this clonotype. The V gene is TRBV2, the J gene TRBJ2-2; D unresolved. Per the germline V gene, CDR1 is SNHLY and CDR2 is FYNNEI. The CDR3 totals 16 residues. V shed 6 bases and J shed 6 bases, with 20 bases lying between them. The DNA of the CDR3 is TGTGCCAGCAGCCCCGCCCTCGCAGGACCAGCCGGGGAGCTGTTTTTT. It yields the protein CASSPALAGPAGELFF.

The table lists this clonotype with many counts. The genes are TRBV3-1 and TRBJ2-7; D remains ambiguous. Germline V gene data show CDR1 as LGHDT and CDR2 as YNNKEL (reference sequence). V lost 5 bases and J lost 0, with 11 bases in between. The CDR3 loop spans 14 amino acids. The CDR3: CASSAIIDSYEQYF. CDR3 sequence (DNA): TGTGCCAGCAGCGCCATTATCGACTCCTACGAGCAGTACTTC.

This clonotype was counted at least ten times. J is TRBJ1-2 and V is TRBV5-1; no definite D call. The V gene's germline CDR1 is SGHRS and CDR2 YFSETQ. The CDR3 is 13 residues long. V lost 1 base, J lost 4 bases, and 8 bases lay in between. The CDR3 is CASSLTEAYGYTF. The CDR3, as DNA: TGCGCCAGCAGCTTGACAGAGGCCTATGGCTACACCTTC.

J is TRBJ1-4 and V is TRBV30; no clear D. The germline gives CDR1 GTSNPN, CDR2 SVGIG (reference sequence). The CDR3 extends over 15 amino acids. V lost 2 bases, J lost 5 bases, and 15 bases lay in between. CDR3 protein: CAWSPPGYRNEKLFF. CDR3 sequence (DNA): TGTGCCTGGAGTCCGCCGGGGTATCGGAATGAAAAACTGTTTTTT.

The rearrangement links TRBV7-9 to TRBJ1-1, with no clear D. Germline-derived CDR1 and CDR2 are SEHNR and FQNEAQ (reference sequence). CDR3 length: 14 amino acids. V lost 7 bases to trimming and J lost 5 bases, with 17 bases between them. The CDR3 spells CASTPGRAGTEAFF. In DNA form, the CDR3 reads TGTGCCAGCACCCCCGGGCGGGCGGGTACTGAAGCTTTCTTT.

The DNA for the CDR3 is TGCGCCAGCAGTAGGTCAGGAACCGGTGAGCAGTTCTTC. Amino acids: CASSRSGTGEQFF. The chain carries TRBV10-1 and TRBJ2-1, with D hard to call. Trimming removed 5 bases from V and 9 bases from J, with 14 bases in between. CDR1 and CDR2 from the germline V gene are WNHNN and SYGVQD (reference sequence). The CDR3 consists of 13 residues.

This clonotype showed up many times. The chain recombines TRBV11-2 with TRBJ2-1; 9 bases align to TRBD2. The CDR3 sequence is 16 residues long. Germline CDR1 SGHAT, CDR2 FQNNGV. V trimming: 0 bases; J trimming: 2 bases; junction bases outside the gene matches: 2. CDR3 sequence (DNA): TGTGCCAGCAGCTTAGAGGCTAGCGGGGCCTACAATGAGCAGTTCTTC. It translates to CASSLEASGAYNEQFF.

This rearrangement joins TRBV7-9 to TRBJ2-1, with D unresolved. Germline assignment: CDR1 SEHNR and CDR2 FQNEAQ (reference sequence). This CDR3 region has 14 residues. The V and J ends lost 5 bases and 5 bases respectively, with 13 bases between them. This CDR3 reads CASSGRNKDNEQFF. CDR3 coding DNA: TGTGCCAGCAGCGGACGGAATAAGGACAATGAGCAGTTCTTC.

This clonotype was counted between two and nine times. J is TRBJ2-7 and V is TRBV28; 9 bases map to TRBD2. The V gene's germline CDR1 is MDHEN and CDR2 SYDVKM. The V segment lost 7 bases and the J segment 2 bases; nucleotides outside the gene matches: 6. The CDR3 is 14 amino acids. CDR3 sequence: CASTPAGGPYEQYF. The CDR3 DNA is TGTGCCAGCACCCCAGCGGGAGGCCCCTACGAGCAGTACTTC.

This clonotype was seen at least ten times. V and J are TRBV20-1 and TRBJ1-6; D remains ambiguous. Between the trimmed V and J ends, which lost 0 bases and 7 bases, there was a span of 7 bases. The CDR3 has 13 amino acids. Germline CDR1 and CDR2: DFQATT and SNEGSKA (reference sequence). CDR3 region: CSARDRQNSPLHF. CDR3 nucleotides: TGCAGTGCTAGAGACAGGCAGAATTCACCCCTCCACTTT.

This clonotype was picked up many times. This rearrangement joins TRBV20-1 to TRBJ2-7; maybe TRBD2 (5 bases). Per germline, CDR1 DFQATT and CDR2 SNEGSKA (reference sequence). The CDR3 covers 14 residues. The V end lost 0 bases, the J end lost 6 bases, and 15 bases lay between the germline ends. CDR3 residues: CSARDRMVASEQYF. DNA for the CDR3: TGCAGTGCTAGAGATAGGATGGTAGCGTCCGAGCAGTACTTC.

This clonotype was observed many times. The chain is built from TRBV14 and TRBJ1-2; D gene ambiguous. Trimming removed 4 bases at V and 3 bases at J, with 15 bases between. Germline values: CDR1 SGHDN, CDR2 FVKESK. The CDR3 has 15 residues. The CDR3 protein is CASSPFSQEDYGYTF. The CDR3 coding sequence is TGTGCCAGCAGCCCGTTCAGCCAGGAGGACTATGGCTACACCTTC.

This clonotype was counted many times. The genes are TRBV24-1 and TRBJ1-6, with D possibly TRBD1 on 5 matching bases. The length of the CDR3 is 14 residues. Trimming removed 5 bases at V and 5 bases at J, with 9 bases between. Germline CDR1 reads KGHDR; CDR2 reads SFDVKD. CDR3 in amino acids: CATSAEGNNSPLHF. CDR3 DNA sequence: TGTGCCACCAGTGCGGAGGGGAATAATTCACCCCTCCACTTT.

This clonotype was picked up many times. The chain is built from TRBV28 and TRBJ1-2; TRBD1 is a possible D gene (5 bases). V lost 3 bases and J 0 bases, leaving 8 bases between the germline ends. Germline V gives CDR1 MDHEN, CDR2 SYDVKM. This CDR3 is built from 14 residues. Written as DNA, the CDR3 is TGTGCCAGCAGTTTTCAGGGCACTAACTATGGCTACACCTTC. Translated: CASSFQGTNYGYTF.

The rearrangement uses TRBV12-3 or TRBV12-4 and TRBJ2-5; D is possibly TRBD2 (5 bases). The CDR3 has 13 residues. The V and J ends lost 6 bases and 4 bases respectively, with 12 bases between them. The CDR3 loop reads CASSPGRVETQYF. The DNA of the CDR3 is TGTGCCAGCAGCCCGGGAAGAGTAGAGACCCAGTACTTC.

This clonotype was detected many times. CDR3 sequence: CASSQGGMEDYGYTF. The CDR3 DNA sequence: TGTGCCAGCAGCCAAGGTGGGATGGAGGACTATGGCTACACCTTC. The chain employs TRBV3-1 and TRBJ1-2; D unclear. V was shortened by 1 base and J by 3 bases, with 12 bases between the two germline ends. Germline CDR1 is LGHDT and CDR2 is YNNKEL (reference sequence). This CDR3 is 15 amino acids long. Full variable domain (missing parts from reference TRBV3-1 and TRBJ1-2): DTAVSQTPKYLVTQMGNDKSIKCEQNLGHDTMYWYKQDSKKFLKIMFSYNNKELIINETVPNRFSPKSPDKAHLNLHINSLELGDSAVYFCASSQGGMEDYGYTFGSGTRLTVV.

V usage is TRBV28 and J usage is TRBJ2-7; D not resolved. The CDR3 has 11 residues. Germline assignment: CDR1 MDHEN and CDR2 SYDVKM. Between the trimmed V and J ends, which lost 2 bases and 7 bases, there was a span of 6 bases. CDR3: CASSLGMEQYF. CDR3 in DNA: TGTGCCAGCAGTTTAGGGATGGAGCAGTACTTC.

This clonotype was recorded at least ten times. The junction shows a germline mismatch at one end, possibly a read error. The chain has TRBV11-2 and TRBJ1-1, with D unclear. Germline V gene data show CDR1 as SGHAT and CDR2 as FQNNGV. The CDR3 is made up of 14 amino acids. Here the CDR3 DNA reads TGTGCCAGCTCTCCACGGACGGTGAACACTAAAGCTTTCTTT. This codes for CASSPRTVNTKAFF. Drawing the rest from reference TRBV11-2 and TRBJ1-1, the complete variable domain is EAGVAQSPRYKIIEKRQSVAFWCNPISGHATLYWYQQILGQGPKLLIQFQNNGVVDDSQLPKDRFSAERLKGVDSTLKIQPAKLEDSAVYLCASSPRTVNTKAFFGQGTRLTVV.

J is TRBJ2-4 and V is TRBV20-1; TRBD2 agrees at 9 bases. The CDR3 sequence is 14 residues long. Per germline, CDR1 DFQATT and CDR2 SNEGSKA (reference sequence). V shed 5 bases and J 8 bases; nucleotides not matched to a gene: 10. The CDR3 DNA sequence: TGCAGTGCTCCAGCGGCGGGGGGGGGGGACATTCAGTACTTC. It yields the protein CSAPAAGGGDIQYF.

The rearrangement links TRBV20-1 to TRBJ1-3; D is perhaps TRBD1 (6 bases). V lost 2 bases and J 2 bases, leaving 7 bases between the germline ends. From germline, CDR1 is DFQATT and CDR2 SNEGSKA (reference sequence). This CDR3 region has 13 residues. CDR3 in DNA: TGCAGTGCTAGAAACAGGGCTGGAAACACCATATATTTT. It translates to CSARNRAGNTIYF.

This clonotype was counted many times. The chain couples TRBV28 to TRBJ2-2, with D perhaps TRBD1 or TRBD2 (6 bases each). The V gene lost 6 bases and the J gene lost 2 bases, with 22 bases spanning the gap. Germline V gene lookup returns CDR1 MDHEN and CDR2 SYDVKM. This CDR3 contains 18 residues. The CDR3 loop reads CASSPHAWGATNTGELFF. The CDR3 DNA is TGTGCCAGCAGCCCCCATGCATGGGGGGCGACTAACACCGGGGAGCTGTTTTTT.